This T cell receptor beta chain came from a study of T cells in Graves' hyperthyroidism and ophthalmopathy. Clinical symptoms, serum thyroxine, TRAb, thyroid ultrasound and orbital computed tomography informed diagnoses. At least ten counts were recorded for this clonotype. Its antigen is as yet unknown. Study results and limitations: Expanded thyroid clonotypes (above 0.001) were mostly also found in blood.

Germline V lookup: CDR1 LGHNA, CDR2 YSLEER. The trim removed 3 bases at V and 3 bases at J, leaving 5 bases unmatched. CDR3 length: 15 residues. From RNA transcripts, TCR beta CDR3 regions were amplified. Primed by the HTBI set, a first-round RT-PCR was run on the TCR CDR3. TCRdb recomputed calls from the multiplex PCR reads with MiXCR, one row per CDR3 protein. The data show hundreds of thousands of distinct CDR3 sequences, about 16% seen once. The gene calls are TRBV4-3 and TRBJ2-1, with 7 bases aligning to TRBD2. Material for sequencing was blood. This TCR came from a woman aged 18-35 years with Graves' ophthalmopathy. The CDR3 region is CASSQGRDHYNEQFF. The CDR3 region has the DNA TGCGCCAGCAGCCAGGGGAGGGATCACTACAATGAGCAGTTCTTC.